The 10 T cell receptor beta chains given below trace back to one sample, sequenced in a study of blood T cell repertoires in COVID-19. The method was immunoSEQ multiplex PCR; TCRdb's version includes in-frame clones alone and lacks a portion of them. The sample holds under 150,000 clones, roughly 90% seen once. The material sequenced was peripheral blood. The receptors were sampled from a man in his fifties with acute or convalescent COVID-19.

The chain carries TRBV19 and TRBJ2-3; D may be TRBD2 (5 bases). Germline lookup yields CDR1 LNHDA and CDR2 SQIVND (reference sequence). Trimming left V 5 bases short and J 3 bases short, with 12 bases between. The CDR3 is 14 residues long. The CDR3 region has the DNA TGTGCCAGTAGTGCCGTCTCGGGGACAGATACGCAGTATTTT. Its protein is CASSAVSGTDTQYF.

The rearrangement uses TRBV20-1 and TRBJ2-7, with D hard to call. The V end was cut by 5 bases, the J end by 2 bases, with 7 bases between. Germline lookup yields CDR1 DFQATT and CDR2 SNEGSKA (reference sequence). This CDR3 contains 11 residues. Written as DNA, the CDR3 is TGCAGTGCTCCGTACACCTACGAGCAGTACTTC. Residues: CSAPYTYEQYF.

This chain links TRBV7-8 with TRBJ1-2; a weak D match, TRBD1 (5 bases). Germline V lookup: CDR1 SGHVS, CDR2 FQNEAQ. V lost 5 bases and J 8 bases, leaving 15 bases between the germline ends. The CDR3 covers 13 residues. The CDR3 sequence is CASSQFREEGYTF. CDR3 DNA sequence: TGTGCCAGCAGCCAGTTCAGGGAGGAAGGCTACACCTTC.

The CDR3 reads CASPPRGGPGNTIYF. DNA for the CDR3: TGTGCCAGCCCCCCCCGGGGGGGCCCTGGAAACACCATATATTTT. The rearrangement links TRBV7-9 to TRBJ1-3; D perhaps matches TRBD1 (6 bases). The V gene lost 8 bases and the J gene lost 2 bases, with 16 bases spanning the gap. Germline loops: CDR1 SEHNR, CDR2 FQNEAQ (reference sequence). The CDR3 covers 15 residues.

V usage is TRBV2 and J usage is TRBJ2-7, with TRBD2 identical over 9 bases. Per the germline V gene, CDR1 is SNHLY and CDR2 is FYNNEI. Germline trimming cut 7 bases from V and 7 bases from J; bases unmatched to any gene: 8. The length of the CDR3 is 13 residues. CDR3 sequence (DNA): TGTGCCAGCATCGGGGCGGGAGGGGCGGAGCAGTACTTC. Protein: CASIGAGGAEQYF.

The J gene is TRBJ2-7, the V gene TRBV25-1, with 7 bases that match TRBD1. Losses at the gene ends were 4 bases for V and 11 bases for J; bases not matched to a gene: 5. CDR1 MGHDK and CDR2 SYGVNS come from the germline V gene. The CDR3 runs to 11 residues. The CDR3 protein is CASSAGQAKYF. DNA of the CDR3: TGTGCCAGCAGTGCCGGACAGGCGAAGTACTTC.

The V and J genes are TRBV10-3 and TRBJ2-7; weak D call: TRBD1 (6 bases). Germline-derived CDR1 and CDR2 are ENHRY and SYGVKD. V lost 3 bases and J 5 bases, leaving 14 bases between the germline ends. The CDR3 totals 14 residues. The CDR3 nucleotides read TGTGCCATCAGTGAAACCGGGACACTGCACGAGCAGTACTTC. The encoded protein is CAISETGTLHEQYF.

This rearrangement joins TRBV27 to TRBJ2-7, with TRBD1 matching over 10 bases. Germline loops: CDR1 MNHEY, CDR2 SMNVEV (reference sequence). The CDR3 is made up of 15 amino acids. V dropped 6 bases and J dropped 1; count of bases not matched to a gene: 6. This CDR3 reads CASSIRTGGSYEQYF. CDR3 nucleotide sequence: TGTGCCAGCAGCATCCGGACAGGGGGGTCCTACGAGCAGTACTTC.

This chain uses TRBV2 with TRBJ2-7; TRBD2 matches 8 bases. Trimming at V came to 3 bases and at J to 1 base, leaving 5 bases not matched to a gene. Germline lookup yields CDR1 SNHLY and CDR2 FYNNEI. The length of the CDR3 is 15 residues. The CDR3 loop is CASSDGAGGSYEQYF. CDR3 bases: TGTGCCAGCAGTGATGGGGCGGGAGGTTCCTACGAGCAGTACTTC.

This rearrangement joins TRBV18 to TRBJ1-1; TRBD1 might be the D (5 bases). The CDR3 loop spans 15 amino acids. Germline assignment: CDR1 KGHSH and CDR2 LQKENI. V dropped 3 bases and J dropped 5 bases, with 16 bases sitting between them. CDR3 sequence reads: CASSPEGPGWTEAFF. CDR3 nucleotide sequence: TGTGCCAGCTCACCGGAGGGGCCAGGGTGGACTGAAGCTTTCTTT.